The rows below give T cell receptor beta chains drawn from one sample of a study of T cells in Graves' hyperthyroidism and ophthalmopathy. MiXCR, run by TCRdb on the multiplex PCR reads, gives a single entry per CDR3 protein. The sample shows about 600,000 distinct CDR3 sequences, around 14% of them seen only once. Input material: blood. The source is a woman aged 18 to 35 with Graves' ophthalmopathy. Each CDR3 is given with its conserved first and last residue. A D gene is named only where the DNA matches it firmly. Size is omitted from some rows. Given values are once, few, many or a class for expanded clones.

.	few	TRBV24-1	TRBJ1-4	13	CATRDPEGEKLFF	TGTGCCACCAGAGACCCAGAGGGTGAAAAACTGTTTTTT
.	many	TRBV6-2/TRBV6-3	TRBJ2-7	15	CASSYPPGPTGEQYF	TGTGCCAGCAGTTACCCGCCGGGACCGACAGGCGAGCAGTACTTC
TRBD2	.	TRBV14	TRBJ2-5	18	CASSQDPYRAGGPETQYF	TGTGCCAGCAGCCAAGATCCCTATCGGGCGGGAGGGCCGGAGACCCAGTACTTC
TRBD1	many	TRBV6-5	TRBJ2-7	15	CASSYSTGAGYEQYF	TGTGCCAGCAGTTACTCCACAGGGGCAGGCTACGAGCAGTACTTC
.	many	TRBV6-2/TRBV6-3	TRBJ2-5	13	CASRIPGGETQYF	TGTGCCAGCAGAATCCCGGGCGGGGAGACCCAGTACTTC
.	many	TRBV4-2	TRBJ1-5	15	CASSHLAGFNQPQHF	TGTGCCAGCAGCCACCTGGCCGGATTCAATCAGCCCCAGCATTTT
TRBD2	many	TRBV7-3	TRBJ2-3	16	CASSLYGRVGTDTQYF	TGTGCCAGCAGCTTATACGGGAGGGTTGGCACAGATACGCAGTATTTT
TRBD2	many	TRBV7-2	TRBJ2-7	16	CASSFGLAGVPYEQYF	TGTGCCAGCAGCTTTGGTCTAGCGGGAGTACCCTACGAGCAGTACTTC
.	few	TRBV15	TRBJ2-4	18	CATSSREKPSLTKNIQYF	TGTGCCACCAGCAGCAGGGAGAAACCATCTCTAACCAAAAACATTCAGTACTTC
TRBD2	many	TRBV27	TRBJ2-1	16	CASRGLGLAIGNEQFF	TGTGCCAGCAGGGGACTCGGACTAGCGATCGGCAATGAGCAGTTCTTC
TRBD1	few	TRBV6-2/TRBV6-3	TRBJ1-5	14	CASMSGQFNQPQHF	TGTGCCAGCATGTCGGGACAGTTCAATCAGCCCCAGCATTTT
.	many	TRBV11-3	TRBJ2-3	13	CASSFAATDTQYF	TGTGCCAGCAGCTTCGCAGCGACAGATACGCAGTATTTT
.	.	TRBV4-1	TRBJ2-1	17	CASSQEETRTAYNEQFF	TGCGCCAGCAGCCAAGAGGAGACGAGAACCGCCTACAATGAGCAGTTCTTC
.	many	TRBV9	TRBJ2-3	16	CASSSDSRTLTDTQYF	TGTGCCAGCAGCTCCGATTCGAGGACTCTCACAGATACGCAGTATTTT
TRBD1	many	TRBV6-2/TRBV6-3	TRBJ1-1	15	CASSYPGQGMTEAFF	TGTGCCAGCAGTTACCCGGGACAGGGGATGACTGAAGCTTTCTTT
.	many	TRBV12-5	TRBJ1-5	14	CASGLDNSNQPQHF	TGTGCTAGTGGTTTGGACAATAGCAATCAGCCCCAGCATTTT
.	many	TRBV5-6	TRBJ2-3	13	CASSPRAGNTQYF	TGTGCCAGCAGCCCGCGCGCAGGTAATACGCAGTATTTT
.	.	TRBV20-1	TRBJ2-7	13	CSAPRVPSDEQYF	TGCAGTGCTCCCCGCGTGCCCTCGGACGAGCAGTACTTC
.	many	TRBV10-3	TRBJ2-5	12	CAISEQGETQYF	TGTGCCATCAGTGAGCAGGGTGAGACCCAGTACTTC
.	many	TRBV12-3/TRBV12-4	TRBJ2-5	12	CASRLSSETQYF	TGTGCCAGCAGACTATCATCAGAGACCCAGTACTTC
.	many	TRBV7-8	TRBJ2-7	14	CASSLQVQGGEQYF	TGTGCCAGCAGCTTACAGGTCCAGGGAGGCGAGCAGTACTTC
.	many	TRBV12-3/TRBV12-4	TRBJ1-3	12	CASSNPARTIYF	TGTGCCAGCAGTAATCCGGCCAGGACCATATATTTT
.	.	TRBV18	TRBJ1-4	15	CASSPLKIYNEKLFF	TGTGCCAGCTCCCCTCTGAAGATTTATAATGAAAAACTGTTTTTT
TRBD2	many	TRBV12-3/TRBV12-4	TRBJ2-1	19	CASRGVLGLAGEQYNEQFF	TGTGCCAGCAGGGGGGTATTAGGACTAGCGGGAGAACAGTACAATGAGCAGTTCTTC
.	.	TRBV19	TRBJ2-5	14	CASSAVGKQETQYF	TGTGCCAGTAGTGCGGTGGGTAAACAAGAGACCCAGTACTTC
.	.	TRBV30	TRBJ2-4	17	CAWSSPWGGLAKNIQYF	TGTGCCTGGAGTTCCCCCTGGGGCGGTTTAGCCAAAAACATTCAGTACTTC
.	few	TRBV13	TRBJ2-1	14	CASSLGSHLNEQFF	TGTGCCAGCAGCTTAGGAAGCCACCTAAATGAGCAGTTCTTC
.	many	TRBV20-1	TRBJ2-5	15	CSARDVQGLQETQYF	TGCAGTGCTAGAGATGTCCAGGGCCTCCAAGAGACCCAGTACTTC
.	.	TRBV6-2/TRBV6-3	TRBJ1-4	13	CATRGATNEKLFF	TGTGCCACCCGGGGCGCAACTAATGAAAAACTGTTTTTT
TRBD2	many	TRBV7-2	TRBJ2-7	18	CASSLEASGRRLPYEQYF	TGTGCCAGCAGCTTAGAGGCTAGCGGGAGGCGCCTTCCCTACGAGCAGTACTTC
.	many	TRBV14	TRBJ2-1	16	CASSRQTRTDGNEQFF	TGTGCCAGCAGCCGACAAACCCGGACTGATGGCAATGAGCAGTTCTTC
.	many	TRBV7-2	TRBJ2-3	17	CASSSNAGHWRADTQYF	TGTGCCAGCAGCTCTAACGCGGGACACTGGCGCGCAGATACGCAGTATTTT
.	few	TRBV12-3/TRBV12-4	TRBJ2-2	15	CASSLNHDLAGELFF	TGTGCCAGCAGTTTAAATCATGACCTGGCCGGGGAGCTGTTTTTT
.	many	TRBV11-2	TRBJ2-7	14	CASSLPVRAYEQYF	TGTGCCAGCAGCCTCCCGGTCCGGGCCTACGAGCAGTACTTC
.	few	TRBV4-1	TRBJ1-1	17	CASSQDRLGGVDTEAFF	TGCGCCAGCAGCCAAGATAGGTTGGGGGGGGTAGACACTGAAGCTTTCTTT
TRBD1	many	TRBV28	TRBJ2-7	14	CASSLGDRVGEQYF	TGTGCCAGCAGTTTGGGCGACAGGGTGGGGGAGCAGTACTTC
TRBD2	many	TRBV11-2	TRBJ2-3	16	CASSLVGGSLTDTQYF	TGTGCCAGCAGCTTAGTTGGCGGGAGTTTAACAGATACGCAGTATTTT
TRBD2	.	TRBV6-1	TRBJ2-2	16	CASRRIAGGNTGELFF	TGTGCCAGCAGGCGTATAGCGGGAGGGAACACCGGGGAGCTGTTTTTT
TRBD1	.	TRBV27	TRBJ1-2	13	CASSSKGAHGYTF	TGTGCCAGCAGTTCCAAGGGGGCGCATGGCTACACCTTC
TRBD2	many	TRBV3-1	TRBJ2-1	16	CASSQNPSGSYNEQFF	TGTGCCAGCAGCCAGAACCCTAGCGGTTCCTACAATGAGCAGTTCTTC
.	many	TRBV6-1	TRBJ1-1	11	CASTNRAEAFF	TGTGCCAGCACCAACAGAGCTGAAGCTTTCTTT
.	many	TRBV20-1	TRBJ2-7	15	CSALGSGDTAYEQYF	TGCAGTGCCTTGGGGTCCGGAGACACCGCCTACGAGCAGTACTTC
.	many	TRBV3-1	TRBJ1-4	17	CASSQADLWGANEKLFF	TGTGCCAGCAGCCAAGCAGACCTTTGGGGAGCTAATGAAAAACTGTTTTTT
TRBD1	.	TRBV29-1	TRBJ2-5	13	CSVHRQGGETQYF	TGCAGCGTCCATAGACAGGGTGGGGAGACCCAGTACTTC
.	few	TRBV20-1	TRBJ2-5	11	CSARFSETQYF	TGCAGTGCCAGGTTCTCGGAGACCCAGTACTTC
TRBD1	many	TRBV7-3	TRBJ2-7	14	CASSLGQGHREQYF	TGTGCCAGCAGCCTTGGACAGGGCCACAGGGAGCAGTACTTC
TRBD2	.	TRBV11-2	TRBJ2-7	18	CASSLWVLAGDQTYEQYF	TGTGCCAGCAGCTTATGGGTACTAGCGGGAGACCAGACCTACGAGCAGTACTTC
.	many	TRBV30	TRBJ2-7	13	CAWSVGDSYEQYF	TGTGCCTGGAGTGTCGGGGACTCCTACGAGCAGTACTTC
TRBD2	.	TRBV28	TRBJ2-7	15	CASSQGSAGVDEQYF	TGTGCCAGCAGCCAAGGATCGGCGGGAGTGGACGAGCAGTACTTC
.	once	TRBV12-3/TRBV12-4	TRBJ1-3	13	CASIQGIGNTIYF	TGTGCCAGCATTCAGGGTATTGGAAACACCATATATTTT
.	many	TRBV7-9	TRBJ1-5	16	CASSPDRAKTNQPQHF	TGTGCCAGCAGCCCCGACAGAGCCAAGACCAATCAGCCCCAGCATTTT
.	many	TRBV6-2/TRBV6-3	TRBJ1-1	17	CASSYFAVYRGRTEAFF	TGTGCCAGCAGTTACTTTGCCGTCTATAGGGGTAGAACTGAAGCTTTCTTT
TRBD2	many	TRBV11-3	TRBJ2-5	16	CASSLVRAGARETQYF	TGTGCCAGCAGCTTAGTGCGAGCGGGAGCACGGGAGACCCAGTACTTC
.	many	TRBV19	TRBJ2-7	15	CASSMSSGLSYEQYF	TGTGCCAGTAGTATGAGTAGCGGCCTCTCCTACGAGCAGTACTTC
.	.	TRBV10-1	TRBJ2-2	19	CASSESRNTPARYTGELFF	TGCGCCAGCAGTGAGTCGAGAAACACCCCTGCACGGTACACCGGGGAGCTGTTTTTT
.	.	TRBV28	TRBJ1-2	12	CASGVPLYGYTF	TGTGCCTCCGGAGTCCCCTTGTATGGCTACACCTTC
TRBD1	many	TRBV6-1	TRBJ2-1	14	CASSPDRGVIGQFF	TGTGCCAGCAGTCCCGACAGGGGGGTAATAGGGCAGTTCTTC
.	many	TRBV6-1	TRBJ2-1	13	CASSGGADNEQFF	TGTGCCAGCAGTGGCGGGGCAGACAATGAGCAGTTCTTC
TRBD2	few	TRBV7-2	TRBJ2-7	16	CASSLVGSSGSYEQYF	TGTGCCAGCAGCTTAGTCGGGTCTAGCGGCTCCTACGAGCAGTACTTC
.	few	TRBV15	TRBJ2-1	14	CATRPGRGIETQFF	TGTGCCACCCGTCCCGGGAGAGGGATCGAGACCCAGTTCTTC